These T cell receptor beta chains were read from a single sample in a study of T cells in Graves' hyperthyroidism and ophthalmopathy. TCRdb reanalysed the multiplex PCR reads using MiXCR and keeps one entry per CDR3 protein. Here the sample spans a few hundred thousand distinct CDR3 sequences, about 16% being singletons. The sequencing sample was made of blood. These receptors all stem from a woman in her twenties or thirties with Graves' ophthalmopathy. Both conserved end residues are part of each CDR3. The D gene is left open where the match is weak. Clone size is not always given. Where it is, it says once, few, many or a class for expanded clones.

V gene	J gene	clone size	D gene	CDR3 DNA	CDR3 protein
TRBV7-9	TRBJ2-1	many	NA	TGTGCCAGCAGCCTCCGGGAGACCAATGAGCAGTTCTTC	CASSLRETNEQFF
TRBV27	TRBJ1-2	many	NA	TGTGCCAGCAGTTTTCTGCCTCTCGGGGGGGCTCGTTCTAACTATAGCTACACCTTC	CASSFLPLGGARSNYSYTF
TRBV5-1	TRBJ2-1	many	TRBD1	TGCGCCAGCAGCTTGGCCGCAATAGACAGGGTCGTGAGGGACAATGAGCAGTTCTTC	CASSLAAIDRVVRDNEQFF
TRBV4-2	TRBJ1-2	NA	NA	TGTGCCAGCAGCCAAGCGTTGGGGCAGACCGACTATGGCTACACCTTC	CASSQALGQTDYGYTF
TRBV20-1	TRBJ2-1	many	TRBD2	TGCAGTGCTACGTCCCGGGAGGGACTAAATGAGCAGTTCTTC	CSATSREGLNEQFF
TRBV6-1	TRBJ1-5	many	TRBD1	TGTGCCAGCAGTGCCCGGGACAGGGAGAATCAGCCCCAGCATTTT	CASSARDRENQPQHF
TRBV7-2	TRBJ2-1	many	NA	TGTGCCAGCAGCTTAGCTGTCCATGAGCAGTTCTTC	CASSLAVHEQFF
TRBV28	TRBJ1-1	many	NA	TGTGCCAGCAGTATGACACCGGCGGGAAACACTGAAGCTTTCTTT	CASSMTPAGNTEAFF
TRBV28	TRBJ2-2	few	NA	TGTGCCAGCAGTTTCGGTAATAACGGGGAGCTGTTTTTT	CASSFGNNGELFF
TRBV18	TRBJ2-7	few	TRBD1	TGTGCCAGCTCTCAAAGGACAGGGCGGGACGAGCAGTACTTC	CASSQRTGRDEQYF
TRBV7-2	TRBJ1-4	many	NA	TGTGCCAGCAGCTTAGTAGGGTTTGGTGAAAAACTGTTTTTT	CASSLVGFGEKLFF
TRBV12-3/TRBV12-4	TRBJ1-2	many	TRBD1	TGTGCCAGCAGTCCCACGGGGACAGGAAACTATGGCTACACCTTC	CASSPTGTGNYGYTF
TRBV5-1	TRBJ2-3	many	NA	TGCGCCAGCAGCTTTAGCGGAGATACGCAGTATTTT	CASSFSGDTQYF
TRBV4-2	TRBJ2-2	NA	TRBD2	TGTGCCAGCAGCCAGCCTCCGGGACTAGCGGGAGAAGGCGGGGAGCTGTTTTTT	CASSQPPGLAGEGGELFF
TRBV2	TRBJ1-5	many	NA	TGTGCCAGCAGTGCCGAGGGGCCCAATCAGCCCCAGCATTTT	CASSAEGPNQPQHF
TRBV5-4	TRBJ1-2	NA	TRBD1	TGTGCCAGCAGCTCCCAGGGGGCGGGCGGCTACACCTTC	CASSSQGAGGYTF
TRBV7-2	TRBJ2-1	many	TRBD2	TGTGCCAGCAGCGCCCTGACTAGCGGGACGAACAATGAGCAGTTCTTC	CASSALTSGTNNEQFF
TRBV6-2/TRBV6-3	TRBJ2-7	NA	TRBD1	TGTGCCAGCAGTAGCTCGGGACAGATTTACGAGCAGTACTTC	CASSSSGQIYEQYF
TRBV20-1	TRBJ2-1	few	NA	TGCAGTGCTAGAGTAAGCCCCAACCTAGGGTTCTCCTACAATGAGCAGTTCTTC	CSARVSPNLGFSYNEQFF
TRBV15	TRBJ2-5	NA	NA	TGTGCCACCAGCACCAGCCGGGCCGGTAAGGAGACCCAGTACTTC	CATSTSRAGKETQYF
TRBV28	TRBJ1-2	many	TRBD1	TGTGCCAGCAGTGAACAGGGGGCCTATGGCTACACCTTC	CASSEQGAYGYTF
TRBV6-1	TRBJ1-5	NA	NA	TGTGCCAGCAGTATCGGGCTCGAAGGGAATCAGCCCCAGCATTTT	CASSIGLEGNQPQHF
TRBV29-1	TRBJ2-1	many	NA	TGCAGCGTTGGCACTAGCTTGAGCTCCTACAATGAGCAGTTCTTC	CSVGTSLSSYNEQFF
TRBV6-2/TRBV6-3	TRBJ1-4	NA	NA	TGTGCCAGCAGCTCAACCGGCAGGAATAATGAAAAACTGTTTTTT	CASSSTGRNNEKLFF
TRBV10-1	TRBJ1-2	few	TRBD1	TGCGCCAGCAGTGAGACCGGGACAGCCTACACCTTC	CASSETGTAYTF
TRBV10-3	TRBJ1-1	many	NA	TGTGCCATCAGTGAGTCGGAGGCAGGGGACCCGAACACTGAAGCTTTCTTT	CAISESEAGDPNTEAFF
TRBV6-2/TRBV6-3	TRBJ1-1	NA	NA	TGTGCCAGCAGTTACTACAGGGTGGGGAACACTGAAGCTTTCTTT	CASSYYRVGNTEAFF
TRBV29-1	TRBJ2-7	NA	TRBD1	TGCAGCGTTTTGGGACAGGGGGGTTCCTACGAGCAGTACTTC	CSVLGQGGSYEQYF
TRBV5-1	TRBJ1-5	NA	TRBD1	TGCGCCAGCAGCCATGACAGGGAGACCCAGCCCCAGCATTTT	CASSHDRETQPQHF
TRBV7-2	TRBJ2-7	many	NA	TGTGCCAGCAGCTTACTCAGTGAGCGGGTCAGCTCCTACGAGCAGTACTTC	CASSLLSERVSSYEQYF
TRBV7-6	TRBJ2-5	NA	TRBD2	TGTGCCAGCAGCTTAGCTCAACCGGGACTAGCGGGCGAAAGGGCAGAGACCCAGTACTTC	CASSLAQPGLAGERAETQYF
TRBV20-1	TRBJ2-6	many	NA	TGCAGTGCGTACACTGGGGCCAACGTCCTGACTTTC	CSAYTGANVLTF
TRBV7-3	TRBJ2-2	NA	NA	TGTGCCAGCCGGGGACATAACACCGGGGAGCTGTTTTTT	CASRGHNTGELFF
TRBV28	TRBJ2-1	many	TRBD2	TGTGCCAGCCGACTAGCGGGAGCGCACAATGAGCAGTTCTTC	CASRLAGAHNEQFF
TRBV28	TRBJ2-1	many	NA	TGTGCCAGCAGCCCGCCTTCCGGTGAGCAGTTCTTC	CASSPPSGEQFF
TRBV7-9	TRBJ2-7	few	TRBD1	TGTGCCAGCAGCCCTGGGACAGACGAGCAGTACTTC	CASSPGTDEQYF
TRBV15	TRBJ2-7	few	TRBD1	TGTGCCACCAGCCCTGCCGGGACAGGGTTCTACGAGCAGTACTTC	CATSPAGTGFYEQYF